A single T cell receptor beta chain is shown here with its context. Between the trimmed V and J ends, which lost 4 bases and 3 bases, there was a span of 8 bases. This CDR3 comprises 13 residues. Looked up from germline, CDR1 is MNHEY and CDR2 is SVGAGI. The data were taken from a study of blood T cell repertoires in COVID-19. TCRdb's copy holds only in-frame clones and misses some; the assay was immunoSEQ multiplex PCR. The sample holds over 200,000 clones; around 81% are singletons and the top ten take approximately 9%. Ages ranged from about 18 to 89 years, with residence in under 25 US areas. Sequencing was done on a sample of PBMCs or T cells enriched from blood (not recorded which). The chain couples TRBV6-5 to TRBJ2-3, with no clear D. The TCR originated in a woman between 45 and 65 years old with acute COVID-19. The CDR3 nucleotides are TGTGCCAGCAGTTCCCACGCGACAGATACGCAGTATTTT. It specifies CASSSHATDTQYF.